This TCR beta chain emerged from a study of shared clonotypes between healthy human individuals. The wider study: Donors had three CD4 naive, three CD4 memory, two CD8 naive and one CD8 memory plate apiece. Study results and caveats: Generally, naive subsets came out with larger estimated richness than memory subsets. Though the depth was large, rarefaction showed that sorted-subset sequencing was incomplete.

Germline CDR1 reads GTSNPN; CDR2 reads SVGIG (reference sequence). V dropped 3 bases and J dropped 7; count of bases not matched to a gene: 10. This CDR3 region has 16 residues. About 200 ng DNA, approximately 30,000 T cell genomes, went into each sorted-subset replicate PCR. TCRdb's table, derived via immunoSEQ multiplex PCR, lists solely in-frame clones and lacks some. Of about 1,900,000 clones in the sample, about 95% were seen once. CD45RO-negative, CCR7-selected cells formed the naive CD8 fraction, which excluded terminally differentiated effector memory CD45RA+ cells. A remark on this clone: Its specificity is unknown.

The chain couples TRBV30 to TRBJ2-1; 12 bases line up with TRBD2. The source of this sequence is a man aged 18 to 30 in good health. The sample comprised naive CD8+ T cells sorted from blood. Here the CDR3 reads CAWRIFGLAGFNEQFF. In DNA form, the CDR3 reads TGTGCCTGGAGGATATTCGGACTAGCGGGATTTAATGAGCAGTTCTTC.